These 25 T cell receptor beta chains were sequenced from one sample in a study of cytomegalovirus exposure and HLA in healthy donors. PCR amplification relied on 60 Vbeta primers (plus 13 Jbeta primers). Profiling relied on immunoSEQ multiplex PCR, and the TCRdb table lists in-frame clones only, not all of them. The sample records over 110,000 clones, roughly 73% being singletons. The sequenced material came from PBMCs. The source is a woman in her thirties or forties in good health and CMV-seronegative.

The J gene is TRBJ1-1, the V gene TRBV28, with 7 bases identical to TRBD1. After removal of 6 bases from V and 10 bases from J, the junction contained 14 bases not matched to a gene. The CDR3 spans 14 residues. Germline CDR1 MDHEN, CDR2 SYDVKM. CDR3 nucleotides: TGTGCCAGCAGCCCCGCCGGGACAGTGATGGGAGCTTTCTTT. Translating gives CASSPAGTVMGAFF.

This clone was seen a few times. The V call is TRBV7-9, the J call TRBJ2-3; perhaps TRBD1 as D (6 bases). The CDR3 totals 17 residues. V was clipped by 5 bases and J by 1 base, with 19 bases between them. Germline assignment: CDR1 SEHNR and CDR2 FQNEAQ (reference sequence). The CDR3 reads CASSPGRTVVGTDTQYF. As DNA, the CDR3 is TGTGCCAGCAGCCCCGGTAGGACAGTCGTAGGCACAGATACGCAGTATTTT.

The chain uses TRBV5-1 and TRBJ2-7; 11 bases map to TRBD2. This CDR3 comprises 15 residues. With 4 bases clipped from V and 5 bases from J, the junction kept 8 bases outside the gene matches. The germline V gene encodes CDR1 SGHRS and CDR2 YFSETQ. The chain's CDR3 is CASSPTSGAGHEQYF. In nucleotides, the CDR3 is TGCGCCAGCAGCCCGACTAGCGGGGCCGGACACGAGCAGTACTTC.

This clone appeared once. The chain links TRBV5-1 to TRBJ2-5; 9 bases are a match to TRBD1. Trimming at V came to 0 bases and at J to 4 bases, leaving 7 bases not matched to a gene. CDR3 length: 16 amino acids. Germline values: CDR1 SGHRS, CDR2 YFSETQ. The CDR3 coding sequence is TGCGCCAGCAGCTTGGAGGGGACAGGGAGAGGAGAGACCCAGTACTTC. Amino acids: CASSLEGTGRGETQYF. The full variable domain, its missing parts supplied by reference TRBV5-1 and TRBJ2-5, is KAGVTQTPRYLIKTRGQQVTLSCSPISGHRSVSWYQQTPGQGLQFLFEYFSETQRNKGNFPGRFSGRQFSNSRSEMNVSTLELGDSALYLCASSLEGTGRGETQYFGPGTRLLVL.

The chain employs TRBV9 and TRBJ1-1; the D is unclear. This CDR3 spans 12 amino acids. V lost 5 bases, J lost 0 bases, and 5 bases lay in between. From germline, CDR1 is SGDLS and CDR2 YYNGEE. The CDR3 is CASSEVNTEAFF. CDR3 nucleotide sequence: TGTGCCAGCAGTGAGGTGAACACTGAAGCTTTCTTT.

The genes are TRBV9 and TRBJ2-7; 7 bases are shared with TRBD1. The length of the CDR3 is 15 residues. J was trimmed by 2 bases and V by 2 bases; bases with no gene match: 7. In germline, CDR1 is SGDLS, CDR2 YYNGEE. CDR3 region: CASSVSTGATYEQYF. In DNA, the CDR3 is TGTGCCAGCAGCGTGTCCACAGGGGCAACCTACGAGCAGTACTTC.

This chain connects TRBV5-1 to TRBJ2-1, with 7 positions matching TRBD2. V dropped 1 base and J dropped 1; count of bases not matched to a gene: 5. Germline CDR1 SGHRS, CDR2 YFSETQ. The CDR3 contains 16 residues. The CDR3 loop reads CASSLYWGGSYNEQFF. CDR3 DNA: TGCGCCAGCAGCTTGTATTGGGGGGGTTCCTACAATGAGCAGTTCTTC.

The chain couples TRBV2 to TRBJ1-2, with D possibly being TRBD1 (6 bases). Germline values: CDR1 SNHLY, CDR2 FYNNEI. The length of the CDR3 is 14 residues. Trimming removed 2 bases at V and 4 bases at J, with 11 bases between. CDR3 DNA sequence: TGTGCCAGCAGTGAACCAGGGGTGAGCTATGGCTACACCTTC. This translates into CASSEPGVSYGYTF.

This clone was seen only once. Written as DNA, the CDR3 is TGTGCCAGTAGCTTCGACAGGGGGCATGGCTACACCTTC. Residues: CASSFDRGHGYTF. The chain is built from TRBV19 and TRBJ1-2, with TRBD1 identical over 10 bases. Germline loops: CDR1 LNHDA, CDR2 SQIVND (reference sequence). The CDR3 is 13 residues long. V trimming: 6 bases; J trimming: 6 bases; junction bases outside the gene matches: 4.

This CDR3 is CASSARVSSTDTQYF. CDR3 sequence (DNA): TGTGCCAGCAGCGCCAGGGTTAGTAGCACAGATACGCAGTATTTT. V and J are TRBV7-6 and TRBJ2-3; maybe TRBD1 (5 bases). Germline values: CDR1 SGHVS, CDR2 FNYEAQ. The CDR3 runs to 15 residues. Trimming stripped 5 bases from V and 0 bases from J, with 12 bases between. Full variable domain (remainder filled in from reference TRBV7-6 and TRBJ2-3): GAGVSQSPRYKVTKRGQDVALRCDPISGHVSLYWYRQALGQGPEFLTYFNYEAQQDKSGLPNDRFSAERPEGSISTLTIQRTEQRDSAMYRCASSARVSSTDTQYFGPGTRLTVL.

The CDR3 loop is CASSLTRTGGYTF. Written as DNA, the CDR3 is TGTGCCAGCAGCTTGACTCGGACTGGTGGCTACACCTTC. This chain connects TRBV5-4 to TRBJ1-2; D gene ambiguous. The germline V and J ends were trimmed by 1 base and 7 bases, with 11 bases remaining between them. The CDR3 has 13 amino acids. Germline lookup yields CDR1 SGHNT and CDR2 YYREEE (reference sequence).

The chain couples TRBV5-4 to TRBJ2-5; 7 bases are shared with TRBD2. Looked up from germline, CDR1 is SGHNT and CDR2 is YYREEE (reference sequence). V shed 3 bases, J shed 5 bases, and the junction held 7 bases outside the gene matches. The CDR3 contains 14 residues. CDR3: CASSSGGNLETQYF. For the CDR3, the DNA is TGTGCCAGCAGCTCCGGGGGGAACTTGGAGACCCAGTACTTC. Variable domain in full (rest from reference TRBV5-4 and TRBJ2-5): ETGVTQSPTHLIKTRGQQVTLRCSSQSGHNTVSWYQQALGQGPQFIFQYYREEENGRGNFPPRFSGLQFPNYSSELNVNALELDDSALYLCASSSGGNLETQYFGPGTRLLVL.

V and J are TRBV6-4 and TRBJ2-7, with a possible D match to TRBD2 (6 bases). Germline V CDR1 and CDR2: MRHNA, SNTAGT. The length of the CDR3 is 12 residues. Trimming removed 8 bases at V and 3 bases at J, with 11 bases between. CDR3 coding DNA: TGTGCCAGCCGGCGACTAGACTACGAGCAGTACGTC. Its protein is CASRRLDYEQYV.

The V gene is TRBV23-1, the J gene TRBJ2-7; D is unclear. TRBV23-1 is noted as an ORF with a role that remains uncertain. V was pared by 0 bases and J by 3 bases, with 9 bases between. This CDR3 spans 14 amino acids. This chain's CDR3 is CASSQSCSDYEQYF. The CDR3 coding sequence is TGCGCCAGCAGTCAATCGTGTAGTGACTACGAGCAGTACTTC.

This clone was counted between two and nine times. The chain links TRBV21-1 to TRBJ2-4; the D call in the table, TRBD1, was not verified against the DNA. TRBV21-1 is shown as a pseudogene. The CDR3 contains 16 residues. The DNA for the CDR3 is TGTGCCAGCAGCAGGGGACAGCAACTAGCCAAAAACATTCAGTACTTC. This translates into CASSRGQQLAKNIQYF.

V gene TRBV7-3 combines with J gene TRBJ1-1, with 11 nucleotides matching TRBD1. CDR3 length: 18 residues. CDR1 SGHTA and CDR2 FQGTGA come from the germline V gene. With V trimmed by 7 bases and J by 5 bases, 18 bases remained unmatched. CDR3 sequence reads: CASILPGQGDEKRTEAFF. DNA for the CDR3: TGTGCCAGCATTCTCCCGGGACAGGGGGATGAGAAGCGAACTGAAGCTTTCTTT.

This clone was observed a few times. The chain joins TRBV6-1 to TRBJ2-1, with a tentative D call TRBD2 (5 bases). Trimming took 8 bases from V and 7 from J, leaving 12 bases between them. CDR1 MNHNS and CDR2 SASEGT come from the germline V gene. CDR3 length: 12 residues. The CDR3 bases are TGTGCCAGCTTGGAGGTGGGGAATGAGCAGTTCTTC. Translated: CASLEVGNEQFF.

V usage is TRBV7-8 and J usage is TRBJ1-2; 9 bases agree with TRBD1. V lost 1 base to trimming and J lost 5 bases; unmatched junction nucleotides: 8. The CDR3 has 16 residues. The germline V gene encodes CDR1 SGHVS and CDR2 FQNEAQ. This chain's CDR3 is CASSLGRDREDYGYTF. CDR3 in DNA: TGTGCCAGCAGCTTAGGACGGGACAGGGAGGATTATGGCTACACCTTC.

The chain is built from TRBV2 and TRBJ1-2; D unclear. Germline CDR1 SNHLY, CDR2 FYNNEI. This CDR3 has 12 residues. With 1 base removed from V and 8 bases from J, the gap between germline ends came to 8 bases. The CDR3 sequence: CASSEVRGGYTF. The CDR3 DNA reads TGTGCCAGCAGTGAAGTCCGGGGAGGCTACACCTTC.

The CDR3 coding sequence is TGTGCCAGCAGGAGGGACAGCCGGGAGCAGTACTTC. It encodes CASRRDSREQYF. The chain links TRBV6-5 to TRBJ2-7; TRBD1 agrees at 7 bases. The CDR3 has 12 amino acids. Germline CDR1 is MNHEY and CDR2 is SVGAGI. V trimming: 6 bases; J trimming: 7 bases; junction bases outside the gene matches: 6.

The rearrangement joins TRBV11-1 to TRBJ2-1; 9 positions agree with TRBD2. The ends lost 8 bases at V and 4 bases at J; junction bases unmatched: 9. This CDR3 comprises 15 residues. Germline V lookup: CDR1 SGHAT, CDR2 FQDESV (reference sequence). This chain's CDR3 is CASRGGARGYNEQFF. CDR3 sequence (DNA): TGTGCCAGCCGCGGGGGGGCTCGTGGGTACAATGAGCAGTTCTTC.

This rearrangement joins TRBV9 to TRBJ2-3; 10 bases agree with TRBD2. The V gene end was trimmed by 3 bases and the J gene end by 2 bases; junction bases not matched to a gene: 3. Germline-derived CDR1 and CDR2 are SGDLS and YYNGEE. The CDR3 has 15 amino acids. CDR3: CASSASGGATDTQYF. Written as DNA, the CDR3 is TGTGCCAGCAGCGCCAGCGGGGGGGCCACAGATACGCAGTATTTT.

V gene TRBV7-9 combines with J gene TRBJ1-2; possible D gene TRBD1, 5 bases. The CDR3 is 15 residues long. Deletions cut 2 bases from V and 7 bases from J, with 17 bases between. Germline-derived CDR1 and CDR2 are SEHNR and FQNEAQ (reference sequence). The DNA for the CDR3 is TGTGCCAGCAGCTTATCCACCGGGACGGGGGTTGGCTACACCTTC. The encoded protein is CASSLSTGTGVGYTF.

The chain couples TRBV7-8 to TRBJ2-2; D unresolved. The V end was cut by 1 base, the J end by 0 bases, with 6 bases between. This CDR3 has 15 amino acids. CDR1 and CDR2 from the germline V gene are SGHVS and FQNEAQ. The CDR3 here is CASSLGRTNTGELFF. The CDR3 nucleotides read TGTGCCAGCAGCTTAGGTAGAACGAACACCGGGGAGCTGTTTTTT.

The genes are TRBV5-1 and TRBJ1-2; possibly TRBD1 for D (6 bases). V was trimmed by 2 bases and J by 2 bases, leaving 13 bases between them. The CDR3 covers 15 residues. The germline gives CDR1 SGHRS, CDR2 YFSETQ. The CDR3 reads CASSFEPTGNYGYTF. Written as DNA, the CDR3 is TGCGCCAGCAGCTTCGAACCAACAGGGAACTATGGCTACACCTTC.